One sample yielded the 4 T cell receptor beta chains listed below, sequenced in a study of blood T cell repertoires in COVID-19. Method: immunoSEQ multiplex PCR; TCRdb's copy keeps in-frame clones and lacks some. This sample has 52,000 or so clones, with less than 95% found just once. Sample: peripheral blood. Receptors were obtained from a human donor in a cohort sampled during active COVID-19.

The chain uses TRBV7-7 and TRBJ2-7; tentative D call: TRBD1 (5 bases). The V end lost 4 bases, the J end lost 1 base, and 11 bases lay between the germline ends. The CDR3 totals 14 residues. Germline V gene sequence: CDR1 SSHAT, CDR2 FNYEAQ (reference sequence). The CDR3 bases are TGTGCCAGCAGCTCCCCTCAGGGATCCTACGAGCAGTACTTC. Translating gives CASSSPQGSYEQYF.

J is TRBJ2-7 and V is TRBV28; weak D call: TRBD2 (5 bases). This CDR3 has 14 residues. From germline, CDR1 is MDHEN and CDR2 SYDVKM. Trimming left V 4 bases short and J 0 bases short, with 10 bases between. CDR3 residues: CASSSAGNSYEQYF. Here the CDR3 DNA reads TGTGCCAGCAGTTCGGCGGGTAACTCCTACGAGCAGTACTTC. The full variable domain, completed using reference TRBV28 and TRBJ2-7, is DVKVTQSSRYLVKRTGEKVFLECVQDMDHENMFWYRQDPGLGLRLIYFSYDVKMKEKGDIPEGYSVSREKKERFSLILESASTNQTSMYLCASSSAGNSYEQYFGPGTRLTVT.

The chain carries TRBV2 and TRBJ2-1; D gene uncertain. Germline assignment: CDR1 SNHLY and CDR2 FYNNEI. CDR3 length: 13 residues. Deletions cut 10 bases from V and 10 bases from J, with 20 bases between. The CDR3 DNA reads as TGTGCCACCGCCCGGTCCCCACCGCGGGAGCAGTTCTTC. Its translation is CATARSPPREQFF.

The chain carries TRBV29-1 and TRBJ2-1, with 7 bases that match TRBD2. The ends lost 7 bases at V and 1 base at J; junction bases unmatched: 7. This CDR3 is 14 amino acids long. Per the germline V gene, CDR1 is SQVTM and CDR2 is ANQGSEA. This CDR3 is CSADPSGSYNEQFF. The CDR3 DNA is TGCAGCGCGGACCCTAGCGGTTCCTACAATGAGCAGTTCTTC.